Shown below are 15 T cell receptor beta chains from a single sample sequenced in a study of blood T cell repertoires in COVID-19 (dated by TCRdb to the early 2020s). Library method: the immunoSEQ multiplex PCR assay. This is the immuneACCESS table as TCRdb keeps it, with only in-frame sequences that have V and J called. A part of the clones is gone; compared with another copy, unresolved V genes explain less than half, and the rest is unexplained. The sample has approximately 320,000 clones on record, around 85% of them singletons. Jointly, the top ten make up roughly 7% of the sample. Material: peripheral blood. The receptors here all came from a human donor in a cohort sampled during active COVID-19.

V usage is TRBV27 and J usage is TRBJ2-1; 9 nucleotides align to TRBD1. The length of the CDR3 is 15 residues. V shed 8 bases and J 6 bases; nucleotides not matched to a gene: 11. The germline CDR1 and CDR2 sequences are MNHEY and SMNVEV (reference sequence). CDR3 loop: CASCMGQGFFNEQFF. CDR3 bases: TGTGCCAGCTGTATGGGACAGGGATTTTTCAATGAGCAGTTCTTC.

The chain carries TRBV5-4 and TRBJ1-1; tentative D call: TRBD1 (6 bases). Trimming took 0 bases from V and 0 from J, leaving 9 bases between them. This CDR3 has 15 residues. CDR1 and CDR2 from the germline V gene are SGHNT and YYREEE (reference sequence). Here the CDR3 DNA reads TGTGCCAGCAGCTTGGGGACAGTCATGAACACTGAAGCTTTCTTT. This sequence encodes CASSLGTVMNTEAFF. Variable domain in full (rest from reference TRBV5-4 and TRBJ1-1): ETGVTQSPTHLIKTRGQQVTLRCSSQSGHNTVSWYQQALGQGPQFIFQYYREEENGRGNFPPRFSGLQFPNYSSELNVNALELDDSALYLCASSLGTVMNTEAFFGQGTRLTVV.

The chain recombines TRBV14 with TRBJ1-2, with D uncertain. The CDR3 extends over 13 amino acids. Germline-derived CDR1 and CDR2 are SGHDN and FVKESK. Trimming shortened V by 2 bases and J by 3 bases, and 7 bases separated the two germline ends. The CDR3 here is CASSQMEHYGYTF. The CDR3 nucleotides are TGTGCCAGCAGCCAAATGGAGCACTATGGCTACACCTTC.

The V and J genes are TRBV5-1 and TRBJ1-6; D is undetermined. CDR3 size: 12 residues. V shed 7 bases and J shed 8 bases, with 10 bases lying between them. Germline V gene sequence: CDR1 SGHRS, CDR2 YFSETQ. The CDR3 DNA reads TGCGCCAGCTCTCTAAACGATTCACCCCTCCACTTT. Amino acid sequence: CASSLNDSPLHF.

The chain carries TRBV7-3 and TRBJ2-4; 7 nucleotides agree with TRBD1. Per the germline V gene, CDR1 is SGHTA and CDR2 is FQGTGA. CDR3 size: 15 residues. V was pared by 5 bases and J by 9 bases, with 13 bases of the junction left unmatched. The CDR3 DNA reads TGTGCCAGCAGCCTCACCGACAGGGTTGGTTGCATTCAGTACTTC. This codes for CASSLTDRVGCIQYF.

The chain combines TRBV5-1 with TRBJ2-2, with 7 bases aligning to TRBD2. V lost 3 bases, J lost 4 bases, and 3 bases stayed unmatched. This CDR3 is built from 14 residues. CDR1 is SGHRS, CDR2 YFSETQ, per germline. The CDR3 sequence: CASSSGGSTGELFF. CDR3 DNA: TGCGCCAGCAGCTCGGGGGGTAGCACCGGGGAGCTGTTTTTT.

This rearrangement joins TRBV24-1 to TRBJ2-2, with D perhaps TRBD2 (5 bases). The CDR3 runs 14 residues. Trimming stripped 1 base from V and 4 bases from J, with 6 bases between. Germline assignment: CDR1 KGHDR and CDR2 SFDVKD. The CDR3 protein is CATSDFAGTGELFF. The CDR3 region has the DNA TGTGCCACCAGTGATTTTGCGGGCACCGGGGAGCTGTTTTTT.

This sequence joins TRBV5-5 and TRBJ1-2, with D uncertain. The V gene lost 5 bases and the J gene lost 8 bases, with 19 bases spanning the gap. The CDR3 consists of 14 residues. The V gene's germline CDR1 is SGHKS and CDR2 YYEKEE (reference sequence). For the CDR3, the DNA is TGTGCCAGCAGACCAACCGGGAGCCGTTGGGGCTACACCTTC. This sequence encodes CASRPTGSRWGYTF. The full variable domain, in which reference TRBV5-5 and TRBJ1-2 provide the parts outside the CDR3, is DAGVTQSPTHLIKTRGQQVTLRCSPISGHKSVSWYQQVLGQGPQFIFQYYEKEERGRGNFPDRFSARQFPNYSSELNVNALLLGDSALYLCASRPTGSRWGYTFGSGTRLTVV.

The chain is built from TRBV7-2 and TRBJ1-5; D perhaps matches TRBD1 (6 bases). The germline V gene encodes CDR1 SGHTA and CDR2 FQGNSA. V was cut by 1 base and J by 2 bases, with 9 bases left in between. This CDR3 comprises 15 residues. CDR3 in DNA: TGTGCCAGCAGCTTAGGTGGGACACGCAATCAGCCCCAGCATTTT. Amino acids: CASSLGGTRNQPQHF.

This rearrangement joins TRBV5-4 to TRBJ1-2, with a tentative D call TRBD1 (6 bases). This CDR3 region has 16 residues. The ends were cut back, 4 bases at V and 3 bases at J, with 19 bases in the middle. Germline V gene sequence: CDR1 SGHNT, CDR2 YYREEE (reference sequence). The CDR3 loop is CASSDQPGHRDYGYTF. The CDR3 DNA is TGTGCCAGCAGCGACCAACCGGGACATCGCGACTATGGCTACACCTTC.

CDR3 in DNA: TGTGCCAGTAGTATTAAAGGAGGGAACAATCAGCCCCAGCATTTT. Translating it yields CASSIKGGNNQPQHF. V usage is TRBV19 and J usage is TRBJ1-5; D is uncertain. Germline assignment: CDR1 LNHDA and CDR2 SQIVND (reference sequence). This CDR3 spans 15 amino acids. Deletions cut 3 bases from V and 3 bases from J, with 12 bases between.

Details on this clone: In the same sample, other DNA sequences code for this CDR3. The chain links TRBV12-3 or TRBV12-4 to TRBJ1-2; a weak D match, TRBD1 (5 bases). The CDR3 extends over 11 amino acids. Trimming left V 5 bases short and J 13 bases short, with 14 bases between. Written as DNA, the CDR3 is TGTGCCAGCAGTCGAGGGACTGACCCCACCTTC. It is translated as CASSRGTDPTF.

The J gene is TRBJ2-7, the V gene TRBV2; D remains unclear. The V gene's germline CDR1 is SNHLY and CDR2 FYNNEI. Trimming took off 6 bases at V and 6 bases at J, with 9 bases between the two ends. This CDR3 is 11 amino acids long. DNA of the CDR3: TGTGCCAGCAGAATCGTCGGCGAGCAGTACTTC. Protein sequence: CASRIVGEQYF.

The J gene is TRBJ1-2, the V gene TRBV21-1. TRBV21-1 is designated a pseudogene. The CDR3 consists of 16 residues. The CDR3 is CASPVGGPEANYGYTF. The DNA of the CDR3 is TGTGCCAGTCCGGTCGGGGGTCCGGAGGCTAACTATGGCTACACCTTC.

V is TRBV7-9 and J is TRBJ2-1, with TRBD1 matching over 7 bases. In germline, CDR1 is SEHNR, CDR2 FQNEAQ (reference sequence). The CDR3 length is 13 residues. V gave up 4 bases and J gave up 12 bases; unmatched junction bases: 9. Here the CDR3 DNA reads TGTGCCAGCAGCTCGTCCTCACAGGGGCCGCAGTTCTTC. Translation gives CASSSSSQGPQFF.